This entry lists 2 T cell receptor beta chains sequenced from one sample in a study of PD-L1 blockade in urothelial cancer. Time point noted: pretreatment peripheral blood. The repertoire was sequenced with immunoSEQ multiplex PCR; TCRdb's copy has only in-frame clones and lacks some. The sample contains 15,000 to 20,000 clones, 89% of which appear only once. Sequences were derived from PBMCs, sampled around atezolizumab (anti-PD-L1) treatment. These receptors all come from a man between 65 and 85 years old with urothelial cancer.

This rearrangement joins TRBV9 to TRBJ1-2; unclear D gene. Germline V gene data show CDR1 as SGDLS and CDR2 as YYNGEE. Deletions cut 0 bases from V and 7 bases from J, with 10 bases between. The CDR3 consists of 13 residues. The CDR3 spells CASSVAAVSGYTF. The CDR3 coding sequence is TGTGCCAGCAGCGTAGCCGCAGTCTCTGGCTACACCTTC. The variable domain in full, with the rest retrieved from reference TRBV9 and TRBJ1-2, is DSGVTQTPKHLITATGQRVTLRCSPRSGDLSVYWYQQSLDQGLQFLIQYYNGEERAKGNILERFSAQQFPDLHSELNLSSLELGDSALYFCASSVAAVSGYTFGSGTRLTVV.

V and J are TRBV5-4 and TRBJ2-3; the match to TRBD1 covers 8 bases. The CDR3 has 15 residues. V gave up 0 bases and J gave up 1 base; unmatched junction bases: 1. CDR1 and CDR2 from the germline V gene are SGHNT and YYREEE (reference sequence). The chain's CDR3 is CASSLARGRTDTQYF. The CDR3 nucleotides are TGTGCCAGCAGCTTGGCCAGGGGGCGCACAGATACGCAGTATTTT.